This T cell receptor beta chain is from a study of blood T cell repertoires in COVID-19. Study summary: Spain, Italy and the United States supplied samples that represented acute and convalescent COVID-19. Sources were T cells, B-cell-depleted T cells, or PBMCs; the material itself was cDNA or gDNA.

Trimming cost V 5 bases and J 6 bases; bases outside gene matches: 8. The length of the CDR3 is 15 residues. The germline gives CDR1 MNHEY, CDR2 SVGAGI. Per the original methods: Amplified reference gene primers provided the basis for estimating nucleated cell counts. Method: immunoSEQ multiplex PCR; TCRdb's copy keeps in-frame clones and lacks some. D and trimming come from the DNA, and the V and J calls and clone size come from that table. Among 68,000 or so clones, about 86% were seen once, and the ten largest hold 3.5% to 5%. This clone is a singleton in its sample. This sequence was found in a man aged 50-59 years with acute or convalescent COVID-19. The J gene is TRBJ1-4, the V gene TRBV6-5, with 8 bases lining up with TRBD1. Sequenced input: peripheral blood. The CDR3 loop is CASSTRTGHYEKLFF. The DNA for the CDR3 is TGTGCCAGCAGTACCCGGACAGGGCATTATGAAAAACTGTTTTTT.